Detailed here is one T cell receptor beta chain. Its antigen is not identified. The healthy adult donors were HIV-negative and reported no recent acute infections or vaccinations. About 100 million PBMCs were counted before genomic DNA extraction. The data were taken from a study of shared clonotypes between healthy human individuals. In the source study's methods: Filtering differed for immunoSEQ, which gave only junction sequences without quality scores. Sequenced by immunoSEQ multiplex PCR; TCRdb stores in-frame clones only, minus some. V, J and clone size derive from that table, while D and trimming were established from the DNA sequence. The sample lists fewer than 650,000 clones; 76% were seen once. General study results and limits: There were few donors, and this limited the genetic and exposure-history diversity represented.

The sample taken for sequencing was PBMCs. The receptor was isolated from a woman in her forties in good health. Some clones in this sample may be carry-over from other donors' samples.

The CDR3 sequence: CASSSQGLGYTF. DNA for the CDR3: TGCGCCAGCAGCTCCCAGGGGCTAGGCTACACCTTC. The chain combines TRBV5-1 with TRBJ1-2; D is perhaps TRBD1 (6 bases). Trimming shortened V by 3 bases and J by 8 bases, and 11 bases separated the two germline ends. CDR1 SGHRS and CDR2 YFSETQ come from the germline V gene. The CDR3 contains 12 residues.